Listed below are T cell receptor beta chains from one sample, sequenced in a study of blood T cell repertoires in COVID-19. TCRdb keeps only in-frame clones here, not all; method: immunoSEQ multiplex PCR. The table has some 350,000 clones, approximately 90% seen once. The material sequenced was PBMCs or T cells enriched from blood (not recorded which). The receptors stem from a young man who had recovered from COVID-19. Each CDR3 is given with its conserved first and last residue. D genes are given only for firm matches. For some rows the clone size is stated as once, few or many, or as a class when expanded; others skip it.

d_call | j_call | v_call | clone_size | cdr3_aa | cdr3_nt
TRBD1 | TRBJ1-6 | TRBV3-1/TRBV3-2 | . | CASSPLQGMVNSPLHF | TGTGCCAGCAGCCCATTACAGGGGATGGTTAATTCACCCCTCCACTTT
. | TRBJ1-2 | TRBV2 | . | CASSETVTADGYTF | TGTGCCAGCAGTGAAACAGTGACAGCCGATGGCTACACCTTC
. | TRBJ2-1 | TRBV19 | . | CASSQGLFSPGANNEQFF | TGTGCCAGTAGTCAGGGACTTTTCTCACCGGGAGCAAACAATGAGCAGTTCTTC
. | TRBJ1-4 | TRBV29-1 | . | CSVAGAATNEKLFF | TGCAGCGTTGCAGGGGCGGCAACTAATGAAAAACTGTTTTTT
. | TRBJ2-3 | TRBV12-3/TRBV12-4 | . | CASSYRRPDTQYF | TGTGCCAGCAGTTACAGGAGACCAGATACGCAGTATTTT
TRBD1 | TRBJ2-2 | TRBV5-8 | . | CASSLNRGLDTGELFF | TGTGCCAGCAGCTTGAACAGGGGGCTTGACACCGGGGAGCTGTTTTTT
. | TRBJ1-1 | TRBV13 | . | CASSDQTGLNTEAFF | TGTGCCAGCAGCGACCAGACAGGCCTGAACACTGAAGCTTTCTTT
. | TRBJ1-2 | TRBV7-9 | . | CASSLGHLYGYTF | TGTGCCAGCAGCTTAGGACACCTCTATGGCTACACCTTC
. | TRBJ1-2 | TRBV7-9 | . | CASSLSGRNGYTF | TGTGCCAGCAGCTTATCAGGGAGGAATGGCTACACCTTC
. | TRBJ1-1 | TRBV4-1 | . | CASTWAGDTEAFF | TGCGCCAGCACGTGGGCAGGGGACACTGAAGCTTTCTTT
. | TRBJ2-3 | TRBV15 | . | CATSRRRGTDTQYF | TGTGCCACCAGCAGGCGGAGGGGCACAGATACGCAGTATTTT
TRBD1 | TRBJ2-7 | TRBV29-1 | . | CSVEDRGRYEQYF | TGCAGCGTTGAGGACAGGGGGCGGTACGAGCAGTACTTC
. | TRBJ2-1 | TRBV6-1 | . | CASSEASEKQFF | TGTGCCAGCAGTGAAGCTAGCGAGAAGCAGTTCTTC
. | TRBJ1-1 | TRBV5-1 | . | CASSPSSMNTEAFF | TGCGCCAGCAGCCCTAGTTCCATGAACACTGAAGCTTTCTTT
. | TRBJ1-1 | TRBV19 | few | CASSIREGVNTEAFF | TGTGCCAGTAGTATAAGAGAGGGGGTAAACACTGAAGCTTTCTTT
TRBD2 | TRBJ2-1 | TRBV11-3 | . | CASSLAGTSVYNEQFF | TGTGCCAGCAGCTTAGCCGGGACTAGCGTTTACAATGAGCAGTTCTTC
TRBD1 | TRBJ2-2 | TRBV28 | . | CASSPRQGNTGELFF | TGTGCCAGCAGTCCTCGACAGGGGAACACCGGGGAGCTGTTTTTT
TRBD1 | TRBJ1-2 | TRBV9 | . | CASSLGQGDYGYTF | TGTGCCAGCAGCTTGGGACAGGGGGACTATGGCTACACCTTC
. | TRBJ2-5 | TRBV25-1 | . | CATETRSGETQYF | TGTGCCACAGAGACTAGGTCAGGGGAGACCCAGTACTTC
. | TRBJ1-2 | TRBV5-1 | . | CASSLTGTHYGYTF | TGCGCCAGCAGCTTGACAGGAACTCACTATGGCTACACCTTC
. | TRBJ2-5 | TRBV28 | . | CASSPFISGEETQYF | TGTGCCAGCAGTCCATTTATATCTGGAGAAGAGACCCAGTACTTC
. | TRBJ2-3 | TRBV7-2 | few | CASSALGTDTQYF | TGTGCCAGCAGCGCACTAGGCACAGATACGCAGTATTTT
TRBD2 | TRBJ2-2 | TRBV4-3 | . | CASSFTSGMNTGELFF | TGCGCCAGCAGCTTTACTAGCGGAATGAACACCGGGGAGCTGTTTTTT
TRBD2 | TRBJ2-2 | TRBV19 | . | CASSIRTSGRATGELFF | TGTGCCAGTAGTATTCGGACTAGCGGGAGAGCGACCGGGGAGCTGTTTTTT
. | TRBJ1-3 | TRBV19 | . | CASSIHRRGTPGNTIYF | TGTGCCAGTAGTATTCACAGGCGGGGGACGCCTGGAAACACCATATATTTT
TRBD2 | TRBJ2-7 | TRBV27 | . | CASSLLSGLAGADNEQYF | TGTGCCAGCAGTTTACTCTCCGGACTAGCGGGAGCAGATAACGAGCAGTACTTC
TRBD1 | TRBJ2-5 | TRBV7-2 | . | CASSLSGGGVETQYF | TGTGCCAGCAGCCTCTCAGGGGGCGGGGTGGAGACCCAGTACTTC
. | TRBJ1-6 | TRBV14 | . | CASSLVPLNSPLHF | TGTGCCAGCAGCCTCGTCCCCCTAAATTCACCCCTCCACTTT
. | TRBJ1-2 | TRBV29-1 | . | CSVRDSNYGYTF | TGCAGCGTACGGGACTCTAACTATGGCTACACCTTC
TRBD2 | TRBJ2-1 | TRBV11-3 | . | CASSVTSGSLRNEQFF | TGTGCCAGCAGCGTCACTAGCGGGAGTCTGAGAAATGAGCAGTTCTTC
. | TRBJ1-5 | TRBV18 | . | CASSQQDSNQPQHF | TGTGCCAGCTCACAACAGGACAGCAATCAGCCCCAGCATTTT
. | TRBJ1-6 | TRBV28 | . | CASRTGDSPLHF | TGTGCCAGCAGGACAGGTGATTCACCCCTCCACTTT
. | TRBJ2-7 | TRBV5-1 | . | CASSPSLVGRGEQYF | TGCGCCAGCAGCCCTTCTTTGGTCGGCCGGGGTGAGCAGTACTTC
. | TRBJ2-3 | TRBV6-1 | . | CASSEVIDTQYF | TGTGCCAGCAGTGAAGTTATAGATACGCAGTATTTT
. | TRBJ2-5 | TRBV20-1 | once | CSASLETQYF | TGCAGTGCTAGTCTCGAGACCCAGTACTTC
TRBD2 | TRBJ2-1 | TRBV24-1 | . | CATSDVGTSGGYNEQFF | TGTGCCACCAGTGACGTAGGGACTAGCGGGGGTTACAATGAGCAGTTCTTC
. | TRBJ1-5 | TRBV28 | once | CASRTPGYQPQHF | TGTGCCAGCAGGACACCAGGGTATCAGCCCCAGCATTTT
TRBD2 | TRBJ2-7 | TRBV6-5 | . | CASSYSAGRDEQYF | TGTGCCAGCAGTTACTCGGCAGGGAGGGACGAGCAGTACTTC
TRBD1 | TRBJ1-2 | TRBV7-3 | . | CASSPSRTGFYGYTF | TGTGCCAGCAGCCCGTCCCGGACAGGGTTCTATGGCTACACCTTC
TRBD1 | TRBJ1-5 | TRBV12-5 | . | CASGLGDRGRNQPQHF | TGTGCTAGTGGTTTGGGGGACAGGGGAAGAAATCAGCCCCAGCATTTT
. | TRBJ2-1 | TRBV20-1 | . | CSASFTAYNEQFF | TGCAGTGCTAGTTTCACTGCGTACAATGAGCAGTTCTTC
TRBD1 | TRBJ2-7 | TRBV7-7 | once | CASSARQGSEQYF | TGTGCCAGCAGCGCCCGACAGGGTAGCGAGCAGTACTTC
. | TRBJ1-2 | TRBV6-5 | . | CASSYSGGNYGYTF | TGTGCCAGCAGTTACTCCGGCGGCAACTATGGCTACACCTTC
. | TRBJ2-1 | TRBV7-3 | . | CASSRGAGIYNEQFF | TGTGCCAGCAGCCGCGGGGCAGGTATCTACAATGAGCAGTTCTTC
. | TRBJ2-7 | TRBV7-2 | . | CASSPRQGLYEQYF | TGTGCCAGCAGCCCGCGACAGGGACTCTACGAGCAGTACTTC
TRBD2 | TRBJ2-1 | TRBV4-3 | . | CASSQGGLAGASDEQFF | TGCGCCAGCAGCCAAGGTGGCCTAGCGGGAGCGTCCGATGAGCAGTTCTTC
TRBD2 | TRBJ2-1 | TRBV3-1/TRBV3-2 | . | CASSSGLAIGNEQFF | TGTGCCAGCAGCTCTGGACTAGCGATTGGGAATGAGCAGTTCTTC
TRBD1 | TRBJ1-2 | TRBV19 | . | CATGQPNGYTF | TGTGCCACGGGACAGCCGAATGGCTACACCTTC